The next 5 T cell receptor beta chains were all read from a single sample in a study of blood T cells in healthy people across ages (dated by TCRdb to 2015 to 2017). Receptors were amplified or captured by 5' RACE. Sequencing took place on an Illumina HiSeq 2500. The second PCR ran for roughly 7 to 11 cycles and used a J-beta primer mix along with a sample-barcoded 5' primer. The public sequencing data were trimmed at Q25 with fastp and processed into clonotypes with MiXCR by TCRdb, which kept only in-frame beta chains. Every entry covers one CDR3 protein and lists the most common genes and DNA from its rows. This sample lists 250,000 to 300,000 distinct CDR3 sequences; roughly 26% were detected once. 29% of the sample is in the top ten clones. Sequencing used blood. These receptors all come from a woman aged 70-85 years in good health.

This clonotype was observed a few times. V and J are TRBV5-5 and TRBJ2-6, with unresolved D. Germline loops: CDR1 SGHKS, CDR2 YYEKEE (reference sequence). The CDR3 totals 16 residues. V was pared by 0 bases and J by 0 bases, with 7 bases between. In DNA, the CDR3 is TGTGCCAGCAGCTTGGATGGGTACTCTGGGGCCAACGTCCTGACTTTC. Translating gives CASSLDGYSGANVLTF.

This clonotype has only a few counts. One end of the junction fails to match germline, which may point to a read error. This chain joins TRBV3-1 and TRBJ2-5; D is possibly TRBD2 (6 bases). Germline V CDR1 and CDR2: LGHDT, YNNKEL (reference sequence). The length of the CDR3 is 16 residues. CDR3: CASRQGWISGQETQYF. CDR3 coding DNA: TGTGCCAGCAGGCAAGGGTGGATTAGCGGTCAAGAGACCCAGTACTTC.

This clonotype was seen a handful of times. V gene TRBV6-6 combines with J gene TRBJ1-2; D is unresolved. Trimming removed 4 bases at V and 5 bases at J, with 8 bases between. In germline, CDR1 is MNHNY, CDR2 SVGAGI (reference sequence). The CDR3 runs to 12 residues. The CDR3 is CASSSLGYGYTF. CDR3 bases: TGTGCCAGCAGTTCTCTAGGGTATGGCTACACCTTC.

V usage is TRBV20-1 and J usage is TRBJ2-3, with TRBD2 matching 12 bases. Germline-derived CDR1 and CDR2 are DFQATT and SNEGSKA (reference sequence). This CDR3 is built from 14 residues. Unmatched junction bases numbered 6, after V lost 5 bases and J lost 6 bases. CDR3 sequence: CSARLAGGPDTQYF. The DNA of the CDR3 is TGCAGTGCTCGGCTAGCGGGGGGGCCTGATACGCAGTATTTT.

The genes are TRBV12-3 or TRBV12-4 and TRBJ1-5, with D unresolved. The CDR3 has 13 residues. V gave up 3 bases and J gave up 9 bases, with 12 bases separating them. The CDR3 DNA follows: TGTGCCAGCAGTTTTCGGGGTGGCGGGCCCCAGCATTTT. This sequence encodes CASSFRGGGPQHF.